A selection of T cell receptor beta chains follows, all from one sample in a study of cytomegalovirus exposure and HLA in healthy donors. Sequencing was performed with immunoSEQ multiplex PCR; in TCRdb, only in-frame clones are kept and a portion is missing. The sample has more than 100,000 clones; over 60% are singletons. The sequenced sample was PBMCs. These receptor sequences come from a human donor in good health. The CDR3 runs from the conserved cysteine through the conserved F or W. A D gene is named only where the DNA matches it firmly. Expanded clones get a size class; other rows say once, few or many, or leave the size out.

j_call d_call clone_size v_call cdr3_aa cdr3_nt
TRBJ1-2 TRBD1 . TRBV18 CASSPAAGTGGLHGYTF TGTGCCAGCTCACCAGCAGCCGGGACAGGGGGCCTACATGGCTACACCTTC
TRBJ2-2 TRBD1 . TRBV18 CASSPFGTDTGELFF TGTGCCAGCTCACCTTTTGGGACAGACACCGGGGAGCTGTTTTTT
TRBJ2-5 . few TRBV5-6 CASSLQGPQETQYF TGTGCCAGCAGCTTGCAGGGTCCCCAAGAGACCCAGTACTTC
TRBJ1-2 . . TRBV7-2 CASSLARTADTYGYTF TGTGCCAGCAGCTTAGCGCGGACAGCCGATACCTATGGCTACACCTTC
TRBJ2-3 TRBD2 . TRBV27 CASRPLAGVGADTQYF TGTGCCAGCAGACCACTAGCGGGAGTAGGCGCAGATACGCAGTATTTT
TRBJ2-3 TRBD2 . TRBV4-2 CASSQELAGRTDTQYF TGTGCCAGCAGCCAGGAACTAGCGGGCCGCACAGATACGCAGTATTTT
TRBJ2-5 TRBD2 . TRBV2 CASSLLAGEGGETQYF TGTGCCAGCAGTTTACTAGCGGGAGAAGGTGGAGAGACCCAGTACTTC
TRBJ2-7 . once TRBV6-5 CASSYSNGYGQYF TGTGCCAGCAGTTACTCGAACGGGTACGGGCAGTACTTC
TRBJ2-4 . few TRBV5-4 CASSLRGLDIQYF TGTGCCAGCAGCTTGAGAGGTTTGGACATTCAGTACTTC
TRBJ2-7 . . TRBV28 CASSFPPGQITYEQYF TGTGCCAGCAGTTTTCCCCCCGGACAGATTACCTACGAGCAGTACTTC
TRBJ2-3 TRBD2 . TRBV5-1 CASSSPGTSGRGTDTQYF TGCGCCAGCAGCTCCCCCGGGACTAGCGGGAGGGGCACAGATACGCAGTATTTT
TRBJ2-1 . . TRBV6-1 CANSRETDSYNEQFF TGTGCCAACAGCAGGGAAACGGATTCCTACAATGAGCAGTTCTTC
TRBJ1-2 . . TRBV11-2 CASSPGAGLRAGYTF TGTGCCAGCAGCCCAGGGGCGGGTTTACGAGCTGGCTACACCTTC
TRBJ1-1 TRBD1 . TRBV2 CASSERGTGGFGAFF TGTGCCAGCAGTGAAAGAGGGACAGGGGGTTTCGGAGCTTTCTTT
TRBJ1-3 . . TRBV7-2 CASSLGAGHSGNTIYF TGTGCCAGCAGCTTAGGGGCAGGGCACTCTGGAAACACCATATATTTT
TRBJ2-5 . . TRBV27 CASSLSVVEETQYF TGTGCCAGCAGTTTAAGTGTTGTTGAGGAGACCCAGTACTTC
TRBJ2-6 . few TRBV5-1 CASSGGGTGANGLTF TGCGCCAGCAGCGGGGGCGGAACCGGGGCCAACGGCCTGACTTTC
TRBJ2-3 . . TRBV14 CASSQEGARSIGDTQYF TGTGCCAGCAGCCAAGAAGGGGCCAGGAGTATTGGAGATACGCAGTATTTT
TRBJ2-7 TRBD2 once TRBV9 CASSAPVGGSYEQYF TGTGCCAGCAGCGCCCCCGTGGGGGGGTCCTACGAGCAGTACTTC
TRBJ2-5 TRBD2 few TRBV4-1 CASSQDAGAPGETQYF TGCGCCAGCAGCCAAGACGCGGGAGCCCCGGGGGAGACCCAGTACTTC
TRBJ2-7 . once TRBV5-1 CASSLSGATSYEQYF TGCGCCAGCAGCTTGTCAGGGGCAACCTCCTACGAGCAGTACTTC
TRBJ2-3 TRBD2 few TRBV14 CASSQEGFRLAGSTDTQYF TGTGCCAGCAGCCAAGAGGGTTTTCGACTAGCGGGGAGCACAGATACGCAGTATTTT
TRBJ1-1 . . TRBV7-8 CASSRGVIEAFF TGTGCCAGCAGCCGGGGGGTTATTGAAGCTTTCTTT
TRBJ1-1 . . TRBV2 CASSELTGEAFF TGTGCCAGCAGTGAGTTGACGGGTGAAGCTTTCTTT
TRBJ1-2 TRBD1 . TRBV5-6 CASSLGQGARGYTF TGTGCCAGCAGCTTGGGGCAGGGGGCGCGGGGCTACACCTTC
TRBJ1-5 . . TRBV10-2 CASSKVAGNQPQHF TGCGCCAGCAGTAAAGTAGCGGGCAATCAGCCCCAGCATTTT
TRBJ1-3 . . TRBV18 CASSFTGYSGNTIYF TGTGCCAGCTCATTCACAGGGTACTCTGGAAACACCATATATTTT
TRBJ1-2 TRBD1 . TRBV2 CASNPRGWMANSNYGYTF TGTGCCAGCAACCCCAGGGGGTGGATGGCAAATTCTAACTATGGCTACACCTTC
TRBJ2-5 . . TRBV18 CASSPPGKGRETQYF TGTGCCAGCTCACCACCCGGGAAGGGCCGGGAGACCCAGTACTTC
TRBJ1-1 . . TRBV6-6 CASTLPPGAPEAFF TGTGCCAGCACCCTCCCCCCGGGAGCGCCTGAAGCTTTCTTT
TRBJ2-5 . . TRBV7-8 CARVWQGPCASGETQYF TGTGCCAGGGTCTGGCAGGGGCCTTGCGCATCTGGAGAGACCCAGTACTTC
TRBJ2-5 . . TRBV7-9 CASSSGGHSETQYF TGTGCCAGCAGCTCCGGAGGCCACTCGGAGACCCAGTACTTC
TRBJ1-5 TRBD1 . TRBV6-1 CALSVAGGNQPQHF TGTGCCCTCTCAGTGGCAGGGGGCAACCAGCCCCAGCATTTT
TRBJ2-5 TRBD2 . TRBV15 CATSRKEVAGETQYF TGTGCCACCAGCAGGAAGGAGGTAGCGGGGGAGACCCAGTACTTC
TRBJ2-5 TRBD1 . TRBV6-5 CASSYSGRTGQETQYF TGTGCCAGCAGTTACTCGGGCCGGACAGGGCAAGAGACCCAGTACTTC
TRBJ2-1 TRBD2 . TRBV29-1 CSQTGTSGYNEQFF TGCAGCCAAACCGGGACTAGCGGATACAATGAGCAGTTCTTC
TRBJ2-5 TRBD2 . TRBV28 CASSLPLAGTQVGETQYF TGTGCCAGCAGTTTACCCCTAGCGGGAACACAAGTGGGAGAGACCCAGTACTTC
TRBJ2-5 TRBD1 . TRBV5-1 CTSTLFDLRGTQETQYF TGCACCAGCACTCTTTTCGACCTCAGGGGGACGCAAGAGACCCAGTACTTC
TRBJ2-7 . . TRBV29-1 CSVLVVYEQYF TGCAGCGTGCTAGTAGTCTACGAGCAGTACTTC
TRBJ1-4 TRBD1 . TRBV15 CATSREGQGNEKLFF TGTGCCACCAGCAGAGAAGGACAGGGTAATGAAAAACTGTTTTTT
TRBJ2-7 TRBD1 once TRBV7-2 CASSLDRGYCEQYF TGTGCCAGCAGCTTGGACAGGGGGTACTGCGAGCAGTACTTC
TRBJ1-4 . . TRBV27 CASRVATNEKLFF TGTGCCAGCAGGGTAGCAACTAATGAAAAACTGTTTTTT
TRBJ1-1 TRBD1 . TRBV7-2 CASSSRTGSAFF TGTGCCAGCAGCTCTAGGACAGGGTCGGCTTTCTTT
TRBJ2-7 . once TRBV6-1 CASSEARYEQYF TGTGCCAGCAGTGAAGCTCGCTACGAGCAGTACTTC
TRBJ1-5 TRBD1 . TRBV28 CASSFWGQGSEPQHF TGTGCCAGCAGTTTCTGGGGACAGGGGAGTGAGCCCCAGCATTTT
TRBJ2-5 TRBD2 . TRBV25-1 CASSESGRGKTQYF TGTGCCAGCAGTGAGTCAGGGAGGGGAAAGACCCAGTACTTC
TRBJ2-7 TRBD2 . TRBV6-5 CASSYSTGLATYEQYF TGTGCCAGCAGTTACTCGACGGGACTAGCGACCTACGAGCAGTACTTC
TRBJ2-1 . . TRBV10-3 CATSPGSSYNEQFF TGTGCCACCTCCCCGGGGAGCTCCTACAATGAGCAGTTCTTC